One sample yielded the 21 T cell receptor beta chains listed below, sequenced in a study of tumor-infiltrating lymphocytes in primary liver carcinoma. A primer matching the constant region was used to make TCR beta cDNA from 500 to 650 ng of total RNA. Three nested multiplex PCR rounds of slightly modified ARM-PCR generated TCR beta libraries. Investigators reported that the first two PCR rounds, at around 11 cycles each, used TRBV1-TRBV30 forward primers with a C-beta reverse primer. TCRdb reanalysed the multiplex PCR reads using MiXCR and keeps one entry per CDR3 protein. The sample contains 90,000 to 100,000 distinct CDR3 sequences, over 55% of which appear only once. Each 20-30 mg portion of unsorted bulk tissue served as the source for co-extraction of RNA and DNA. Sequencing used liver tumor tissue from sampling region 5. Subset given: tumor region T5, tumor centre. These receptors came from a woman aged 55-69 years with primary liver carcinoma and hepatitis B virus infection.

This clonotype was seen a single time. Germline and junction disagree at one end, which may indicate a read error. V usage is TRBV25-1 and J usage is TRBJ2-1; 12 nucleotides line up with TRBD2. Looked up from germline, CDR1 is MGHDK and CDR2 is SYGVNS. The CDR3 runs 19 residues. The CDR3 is CARSERPSGRASTVNEQFF. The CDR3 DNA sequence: TGTGCCAGGAGTGAGCGGCCTAGCGGGAGGGCCTCAACAGTCAATGAGCAGTTCTTC. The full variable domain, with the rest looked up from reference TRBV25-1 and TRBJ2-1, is EADIYQTPRYLVIGTGKKITLECSQTMGHDKMYWYQQDPGMELHLIHYSYGVNSTEKGDLSSESTVSRIRTEHFPLTLESARPSHTSQYLCARSERPSGRASTVNEQFFGPGTRLTVL.

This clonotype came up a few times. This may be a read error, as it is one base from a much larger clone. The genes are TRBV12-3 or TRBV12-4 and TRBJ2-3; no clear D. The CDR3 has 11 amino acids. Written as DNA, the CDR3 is TGTGCCAGCAGTTTTGTAGATATGCAGTATTTT. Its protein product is CASSFVDMQYF.

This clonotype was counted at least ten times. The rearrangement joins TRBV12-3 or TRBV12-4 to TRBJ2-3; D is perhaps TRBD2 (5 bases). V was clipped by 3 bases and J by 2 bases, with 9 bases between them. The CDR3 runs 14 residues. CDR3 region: CASSLVGDTDTQYF. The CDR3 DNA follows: TGTGCCAGCAGTTTGGTGGGAGACACAGATACGCAGTATTTT.

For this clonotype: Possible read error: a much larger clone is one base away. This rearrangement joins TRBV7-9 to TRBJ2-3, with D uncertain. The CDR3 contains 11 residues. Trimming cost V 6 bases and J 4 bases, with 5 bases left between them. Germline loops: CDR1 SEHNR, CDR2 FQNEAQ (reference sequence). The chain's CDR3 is CASRLPDTQYF. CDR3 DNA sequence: TGTGCCAGCAGGCTTCCAGATACGCAGTATTTT.

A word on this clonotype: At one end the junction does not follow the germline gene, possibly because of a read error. CDR3 nucleotide sequence: TGTGCAAGCAGTCCCAGGGGAAACACTGAAGTTTTCTTT. This codes for CASSPRGNTEVFF. The chain recombines TRBV6-5 with TRBJ1-1; tentative D call: TRBD1 (6 bases). This CDR3 comprises 13 residues. Germline assignment: CDR1 MNHEY and CDR2 SVGAGI.

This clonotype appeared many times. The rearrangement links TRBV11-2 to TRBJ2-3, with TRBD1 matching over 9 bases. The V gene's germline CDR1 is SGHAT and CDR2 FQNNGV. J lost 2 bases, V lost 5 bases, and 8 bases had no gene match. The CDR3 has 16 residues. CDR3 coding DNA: TGTGCCAGCAGCCGATCGGGACAGGGACTCACAGATACGCAGTATTTT. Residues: CASSRSGQGLTDTQYF.

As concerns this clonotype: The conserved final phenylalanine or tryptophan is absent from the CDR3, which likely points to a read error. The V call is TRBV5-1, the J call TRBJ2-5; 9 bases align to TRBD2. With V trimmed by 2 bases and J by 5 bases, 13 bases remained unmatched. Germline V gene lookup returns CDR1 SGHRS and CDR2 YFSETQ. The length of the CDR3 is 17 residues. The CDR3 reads CASSFGYLAGVGETQYY. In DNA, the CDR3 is TGCGCCAGCAGCTTTGGTTATTTAGCGGGAGTAGGGGAGACCCAGTACTAC.

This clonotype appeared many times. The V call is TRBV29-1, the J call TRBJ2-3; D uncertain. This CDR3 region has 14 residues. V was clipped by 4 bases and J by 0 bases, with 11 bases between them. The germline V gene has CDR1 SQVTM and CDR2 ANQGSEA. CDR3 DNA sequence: TGCAGCGTTGTTTTCGCAGGTAGCACAGATACGCAGTATTTT. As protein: CSVVFAGSTDTQYF.

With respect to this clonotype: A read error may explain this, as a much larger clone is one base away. The CDR3 loop reads CASSSGVTLRTDTQYF. CDR3 nucleotide sequence: TGCGCCAGCAGTTCAGGGGTTACCCTGCGCACAGATACGCAGTATTTT. V and J are TRBV5-1 and TRBJ2-3, with TRBD1 as a possible D gene (6 bases). Per the germline V gene, CDR1 is SGHRS and CDR2 is YFSETQ. The CDR3 contains 16 residues. V dropped 5 bases and J dropped 1 base, with 17 bases sitting between them.

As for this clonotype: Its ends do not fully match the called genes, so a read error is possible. This CDR3 is CACSLGQRGDPQHF. CDR3 coding DNA: TGTGCCTGCAGCTTGGGACAGAGGGGGGATCCCCAGCATTTT. The chain links TRBV11-2 to TRBJ1-5; 7 bases are shared with TRBD1. CDR3 length equals 14 residues. From germline, CDR1 is SGHAT and CDR2 FQNNGV.

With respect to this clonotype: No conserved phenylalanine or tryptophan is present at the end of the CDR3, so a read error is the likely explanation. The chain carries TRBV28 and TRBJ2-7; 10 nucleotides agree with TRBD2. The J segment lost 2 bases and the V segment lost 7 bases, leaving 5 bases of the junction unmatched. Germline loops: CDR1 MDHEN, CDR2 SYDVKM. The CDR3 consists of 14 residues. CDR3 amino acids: CASMTSGRAYEQYI. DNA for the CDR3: TGTGCCAGCATGACAAGCGGGAGGGCCTACGAGCAGTACATC.

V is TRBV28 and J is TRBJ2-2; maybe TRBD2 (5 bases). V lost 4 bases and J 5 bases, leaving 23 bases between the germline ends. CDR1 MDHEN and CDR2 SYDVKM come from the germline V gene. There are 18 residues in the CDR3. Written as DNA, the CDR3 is TGTGCCAGCAGTTCGCCGAGTTCGGGGAGCGGCACAACCGGGGAGCTGTTTTTT. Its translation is CASSSPSSGSGTTGELFF. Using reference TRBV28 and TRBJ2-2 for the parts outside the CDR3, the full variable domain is DVKVTQSSRYLVKRTGEKVFLECVQDMDHENMFWYRQDPGLGLRLIYFSYDVKMKEKGDIPEGYSVSREKKERFSLILESASTNQTSMYLCASSSPSSGSGTTGELFFGEGSRLTVL.

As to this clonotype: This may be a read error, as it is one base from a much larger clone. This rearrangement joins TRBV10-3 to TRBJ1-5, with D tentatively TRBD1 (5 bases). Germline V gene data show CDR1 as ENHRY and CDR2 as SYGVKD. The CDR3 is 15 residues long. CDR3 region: CAIRNGGESSQPQHF. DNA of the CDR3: TGTGCCATCAGAAATGGGGGGGAGAGCAGTCAGCCCCAGCATTTT.

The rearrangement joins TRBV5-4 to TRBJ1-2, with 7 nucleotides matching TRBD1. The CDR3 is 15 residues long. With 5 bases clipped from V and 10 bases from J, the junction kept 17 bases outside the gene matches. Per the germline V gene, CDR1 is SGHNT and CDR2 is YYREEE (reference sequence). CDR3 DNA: TGTGCCAGCAGTAGGGGGCCGGCAGGGAGGGATGACTACACCTTC. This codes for CASSRGPAGRDDYTF.

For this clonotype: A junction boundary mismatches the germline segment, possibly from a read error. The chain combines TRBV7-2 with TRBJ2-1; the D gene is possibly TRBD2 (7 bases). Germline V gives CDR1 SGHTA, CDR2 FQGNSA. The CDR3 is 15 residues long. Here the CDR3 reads CASSLSAGAYNEEFF. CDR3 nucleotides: TGTGCCAGCAGCTTATCGGCGGGGGCCTACAATGAGGAGTTCTTC.

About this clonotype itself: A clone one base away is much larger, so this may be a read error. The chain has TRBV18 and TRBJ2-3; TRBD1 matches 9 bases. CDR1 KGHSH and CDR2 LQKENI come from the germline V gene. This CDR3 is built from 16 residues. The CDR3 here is CPSSPRTGEGADTQYF. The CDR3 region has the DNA TGTCCCAGCTCACCCCGGACAGGGGAAGGGGCAGATACGCAGTATTTT.

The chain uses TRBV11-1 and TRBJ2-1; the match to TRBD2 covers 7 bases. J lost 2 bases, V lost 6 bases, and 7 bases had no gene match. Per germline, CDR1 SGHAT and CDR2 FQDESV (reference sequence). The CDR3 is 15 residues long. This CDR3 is CASSIGGTTYNEQFF. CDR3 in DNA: TGTGCCAGCAGTATCGGGGGGACGACCTACAATGAGCAGTTCTTC.

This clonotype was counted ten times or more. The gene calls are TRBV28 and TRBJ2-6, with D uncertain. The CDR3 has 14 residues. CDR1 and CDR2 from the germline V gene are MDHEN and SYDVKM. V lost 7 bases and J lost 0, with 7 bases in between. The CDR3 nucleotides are TGTGCCAGCACCCCATTCTCTGGGGCCAACGTCCTGACTTTC. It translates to CASTPFSGANVLTF.

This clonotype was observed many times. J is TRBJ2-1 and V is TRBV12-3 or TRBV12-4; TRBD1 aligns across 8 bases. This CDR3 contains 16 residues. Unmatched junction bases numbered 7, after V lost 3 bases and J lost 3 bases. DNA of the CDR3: TGTGCCAGCAGTTTTGCCAGGGGGCTATTCTACAATGAGCAGTTCTTC. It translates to CASSFARGLFYNEQFF.

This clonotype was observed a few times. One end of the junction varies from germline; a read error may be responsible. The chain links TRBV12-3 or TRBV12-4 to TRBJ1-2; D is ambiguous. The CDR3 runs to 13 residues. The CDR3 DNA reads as TGTGCCAGCGGCAGATCATCGGACTATGGCCACACCTTC. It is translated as CASGRSSDYGHTF.

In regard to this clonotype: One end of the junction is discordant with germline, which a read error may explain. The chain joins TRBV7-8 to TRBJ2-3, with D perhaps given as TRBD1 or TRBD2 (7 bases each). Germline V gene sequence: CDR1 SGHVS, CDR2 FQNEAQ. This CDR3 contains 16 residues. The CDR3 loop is CASSPCWGGGADMQYF. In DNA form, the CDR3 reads TGTGCCAGCAGCCCCTGTTGGGGAGGGGGCGCAGATATGCAGTATTTT.